Presented here are 13 T cell receptor beta chains from one specimen sequenced in a study of OX40 agonist ivuxolimab in advanced cancers. Sequenced by immunoSEQ multiplex PCR; TCRdb stores in-frame clones only, minus some. The data show roughly 77,000 clones, over 80% seen once. The specimen comprised CD4+ or CD8+ T cells sorted from blood, sampled in a trial of the OX40 agonist ivuxolimab. Receptor source: an adult with an advanced solid tumor such as melanoma, head and neck, liver or kidney cancer.

The V call is TRBV13, the J call TRBJ1-1; D is undetermined. The CDR3 covers 14 residues. Germline CDR1 reads PRHDT; CDR2 reads FYEKMQ (reference sequence). V was clipped by 5 bases and J by 8 bases, with 18 bases between them. The CDR3 here is CASSRLQDPEEAFF. The CDR3 nucleotides read TGTGCCAGCAGCCGCCTCCAGGACCCGGAGGAAGCTTTCTTT.

In its sample, this clone was seen a few times. The V call is TRBV27, the J call TRBJ1-4; D ambiguous. Trimming removed 7 bases at V and 2 bases at J, with 17 bases between. Germline V gives CDR1 MNHEY, CDR2 SMNVEV (reference sequence). The CDR3 consists of 16 residues. The chain's CDR3 is CASKKHRESTNEKLFF. For the CDR3, the DNA is TGTGCCAGCAAAAAACACCGGGAGTCCACTAATGAAAAACTGTTTTTT.

This clone turned up a few times. This chain joins TRBV11-3 and TRBJ2-1; 9 bases agree with TRBD2. The CDR3 is made up of 14 amino acids. Germline values: CDR1 SGHNT, CDR2 YENEEA. J lost 7 bases, V lost 5 bases, and 6 bases had no gene match. The CDR3 reads CASSRRLAENEQFF. The CDR3 bases are TGTGCCAGCAGCCGCCGACTAGCGGAAAATGAGCAGTTCTTC.

This chain links TRBV30 with TRBJ2-3, with a tentative D call TRBD2 (5 bases). Germline V gene lookup returns CDR1 GTSNPN and CDR2 SVGIG (reference sequence). The ends were cut back, 0 bases at V and 0 bases at J, with 19 bases in the middle. The CDR3 contains 18 residues. CDR3 nucleotide sequence: TGTGCCTGGAGTGTAGGGTGGCGACTAACAAGTAGCACAGATACGCAGTATTTT. Residues: CAWSVGWRLTSSTDTQYF. The full variable domain, with the rest looked up from reference TRBV30 and TRBJ2-3, is SQTIHQWPATLVQPVGSPLSLECTVEGTSNPNLYWYRQAAGRGLQLLFYSVGIGQISSEVPQNLSASRPQDRQFILSSKKLLLSDSGFYLCAWSVGWRLTSSTDTQYFGPGTRLTVL.

The chain employs TRBV11-3 and TRBJ2-2; TRBD2 agrees at 14 bases. The CDR3 runs 17 residues. The V segment lost 0 bases and the J segment 7 bases; nucleotides outside the gene matches: 4. Looked up from germline, CDR1 is SGHNT and CDR2 is YENEEA. The CDR3 here is CASSLEGLAGADGELFF. CDR3 nucleotides: TGTGCCAGCAGCTTAGAGGGACTAGCGGGAGCGGACGGGGAGCTGTTTTTT.

CDR3 in amino acids: CASWGIGSPLHF. CDR3 DNA sequence: TGTGCCAGCTGGGGAATAGGTTCACCCCTCCACTTT. The chain links TRBV6-5 to TRBJ1-6; D is unclear. This CDR3 is 12 amino acids long. Trimming took off 8 bases at V and 9 bases at J, with 11 bases between the two ends. The germline V gene encodes CDR1 MNHEY and CDR2 SVGAGI.

The chain employs TRBV29-1 and TRBJ2-3; 8 positions match TRBD2. This CDR3 contains 15 residues. Per the germline V gene, CDR1 is SQVTM and CDR2 is ANQGSEA. Trimming cost V 5 bases and J 4 bases; bases outside gene matches: 11. The CDR3 DNA sequence: TGCAGCGTTACCACCCGGGAGGGCCGGCCAGATACGCAGTATTTT. This gives the protein CSVTTREGRPDTQYF.

This chain links TRBV11-3 with TRBJ1-1, with unresolved D. The germline V gene has CDR1 SGHNT and CDR2 YENEEA. This CDR3 contains 12 residues. Trimming took off 4 bases at V and 5 bases at J, with 8 bases between the two ends. The CDR3 DNA sequence: TGTGCCAGCAGCTCCCGCGGAACTGAAGCTTTCTTT. Its translation: CASSSRGTEAFF. Drawing the rest from reference TRBV11-3 and TRBJ1-1, the complete variable domain is EAGVVQSPRYKIIEKKQPVAFWCNPISGHNTLYWYLQNLGQGPELLIRYENEEAVDDSQLPKDRFSAERLKGVDSTLKIQPAELGDSAVYLCASSSRGTEAFFGQGTRLTVV.

The rearrangement joins TRBV6-5 to TRBJ2-5; D perhaps matches TRBD2 (6 bases). V lost 6 bases and J lost 9, with 20 bases in between. Per the germline V gene, CDR1 is MNHEY and CDR2 is SVGAGI. This CDR3 contains 14 residues. As DNA, the CDR3 is TGTGCCAGCAGGGTTGGACCGGGACTGGGCGCCCAGTACTTC. Translated, it gives CASRVGPGLGAQYF.

In DNA form, the CDR3 reads TGTGCCAGCAGCGTAGTAAGGGGTGGGACCGGGGAGCTGTTTTTT. This codes for CASSVVRGGTGELFF. The chain links TRBV9 to TRBJ2-2, with a tentative D call TRBD1 (5 bases). Germline CDR1 is SGDLS and CDR2 is YYNGEE. Trimming pared 0 bases from V and 5 bases from J, leaving 11 bases between. CDR3 length: 15 amino acids.

In its sample, this clone was seen once. The genes are TRBV6-1 and TRBJ1-1; 9 bases fit TRBD1. From germline, CDR1 is MNHNS and CDR2 SASEGT. The CDR3 totals 16 residues. Trimming at V came to 1 base and at J to 1 base, leaving 4 bases not matched to a gene. CDR3 region: CASSEGWGQGNTEAFF. The CDR3 bases are TGTGCCAGCAGTGAAGGTTGGGGACAGGGGAACACTGAAGCTTTCTTT.

This rearrangement joins TRBV7-9 to TRBJ2-7; no firm D call. Germline V gene data show CDR1 as SEHNR and CDR2 as FQNEAQ (reference sequence). The CDR3 is 13 residues long. The V end lost 4 bases, the J end lost 3 bases, and 10 bases lay between the germline ends. Here the CDR3 DNA reads TGTGCCAGCAGCTCCCCGACTCGCTACGAGCAGTACTTC. Translation: CASSSPTRYEQYF.

This clone has only a few counts. This rearrangement joins TRBV15 to TRBJ1-5, with D uncertain. V was trimmed by 1 base and J by 5 bases, leaving 9 bases between them. Germline V gene lookup returns CDR1 LNHNV and CDR2 YYDKDF (reference sequence). The CDR3 totals 14 residues. The CDR3 region has the DNA TGTGCCACCAGCAGAGTAAGGCAGTATCAGCCCCAGCATTTT. Translated, it gives CATSRVRQYQPQHF.